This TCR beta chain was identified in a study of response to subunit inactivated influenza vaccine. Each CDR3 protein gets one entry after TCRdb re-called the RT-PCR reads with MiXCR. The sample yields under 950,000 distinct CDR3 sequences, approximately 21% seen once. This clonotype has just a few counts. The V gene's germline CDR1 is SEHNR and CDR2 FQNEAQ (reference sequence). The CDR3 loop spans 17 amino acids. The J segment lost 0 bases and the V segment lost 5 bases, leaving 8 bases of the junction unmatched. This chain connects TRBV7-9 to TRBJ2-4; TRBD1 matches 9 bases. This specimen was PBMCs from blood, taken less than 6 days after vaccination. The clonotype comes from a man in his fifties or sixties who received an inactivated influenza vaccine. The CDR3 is CASSTTGGGLAKNIQYF. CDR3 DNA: TGTGCCAGCAGCACCACAGGGGGCGGATTAGCCAAAAACATTCAGTACTTC.